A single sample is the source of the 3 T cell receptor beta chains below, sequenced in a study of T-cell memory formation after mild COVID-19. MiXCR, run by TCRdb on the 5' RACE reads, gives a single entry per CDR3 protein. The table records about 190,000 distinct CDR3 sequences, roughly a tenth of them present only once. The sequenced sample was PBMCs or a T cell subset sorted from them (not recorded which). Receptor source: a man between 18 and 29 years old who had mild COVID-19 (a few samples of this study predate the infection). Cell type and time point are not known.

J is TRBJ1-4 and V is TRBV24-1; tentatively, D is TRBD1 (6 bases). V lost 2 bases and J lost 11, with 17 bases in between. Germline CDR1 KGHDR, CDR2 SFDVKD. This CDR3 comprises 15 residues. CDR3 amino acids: CATSDYSRGPPKLFF. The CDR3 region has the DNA TGTGCCACCAGTGATTACTCCCGGGGGCCTCCGAAACTGTTTTTT.

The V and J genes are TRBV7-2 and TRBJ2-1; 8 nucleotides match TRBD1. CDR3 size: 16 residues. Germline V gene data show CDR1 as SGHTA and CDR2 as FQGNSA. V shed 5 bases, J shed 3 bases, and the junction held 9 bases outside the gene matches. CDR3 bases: TGTGCCAGCAGCCCCTTTTCGGGACAGGACTACAATGAGCAGTTCTTC. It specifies CASSPFSGQDYNEQFF.

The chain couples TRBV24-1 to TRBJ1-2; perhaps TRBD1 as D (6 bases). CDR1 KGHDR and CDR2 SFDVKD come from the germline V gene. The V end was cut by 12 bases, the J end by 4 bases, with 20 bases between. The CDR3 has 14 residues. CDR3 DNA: TGTGCCTCCCACACTAAACAGGGAACCTATGGCTACACCTTC. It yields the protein CASHTKQGTYGYTF.